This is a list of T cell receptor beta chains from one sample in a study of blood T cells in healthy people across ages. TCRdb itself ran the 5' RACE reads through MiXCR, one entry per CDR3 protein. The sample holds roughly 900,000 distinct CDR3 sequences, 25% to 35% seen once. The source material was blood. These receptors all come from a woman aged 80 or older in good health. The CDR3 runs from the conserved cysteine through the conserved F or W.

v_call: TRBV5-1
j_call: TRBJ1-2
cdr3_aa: CASSLTGQQYGYTF

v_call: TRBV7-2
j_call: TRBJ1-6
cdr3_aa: CASSSQGSGNSPLHF

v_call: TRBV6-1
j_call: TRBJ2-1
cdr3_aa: CASGSGVSYNEQFF

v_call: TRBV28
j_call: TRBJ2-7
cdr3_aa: CASSFLGLAGGQAYEQYF

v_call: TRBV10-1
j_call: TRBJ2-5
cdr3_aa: CASNRAEETQYF

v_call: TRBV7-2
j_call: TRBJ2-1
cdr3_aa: CASSAGGGRVEQFF

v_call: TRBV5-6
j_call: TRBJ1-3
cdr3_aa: CASSLTGQAGNTIYF

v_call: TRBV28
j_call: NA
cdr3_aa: CASRVDRGRGTQYF

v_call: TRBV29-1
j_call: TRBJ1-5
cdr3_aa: CSVEEGGEAQGNQPQHF

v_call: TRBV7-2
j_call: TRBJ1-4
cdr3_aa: CASSLGGAGPEKLFF

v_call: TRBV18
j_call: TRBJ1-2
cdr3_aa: CASSIDERANYGYTF

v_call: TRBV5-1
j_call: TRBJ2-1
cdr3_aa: CASRVVGRSNEQFF

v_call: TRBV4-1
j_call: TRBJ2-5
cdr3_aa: CASSQEIVETQYF

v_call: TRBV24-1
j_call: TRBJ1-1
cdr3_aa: CATSEGGRTGRDEAFF

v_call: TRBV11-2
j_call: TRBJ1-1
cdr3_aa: CASGHRDSGNTEAFF

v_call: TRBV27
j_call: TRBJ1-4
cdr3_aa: CASSPLPSNEKRFF

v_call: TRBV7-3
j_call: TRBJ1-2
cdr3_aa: CASLPTLNYGYTF

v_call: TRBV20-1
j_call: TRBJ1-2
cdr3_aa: CSARDWLGDGYTF

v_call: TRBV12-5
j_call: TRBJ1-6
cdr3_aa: CASGLFPNSPLHF

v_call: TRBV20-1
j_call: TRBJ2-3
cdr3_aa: CNARVHSTDTQYF

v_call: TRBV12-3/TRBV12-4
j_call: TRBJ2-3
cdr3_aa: CASRPAGAADVQYF

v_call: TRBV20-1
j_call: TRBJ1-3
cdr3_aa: CSARDARALGNTIYF

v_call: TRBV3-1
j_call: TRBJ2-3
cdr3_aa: CASTPRQASTDTQYF

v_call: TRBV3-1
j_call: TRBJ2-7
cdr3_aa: CASSQDPRLERGNEQYF

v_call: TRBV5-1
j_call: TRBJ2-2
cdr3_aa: CASSLDPRGELFF

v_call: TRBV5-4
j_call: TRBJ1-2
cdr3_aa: CASSLDRVGSGYTF